The sequence of this TCR beta chain was determined in a study of vaccination and CD4 T cells after COVID-19. Points on this clonotype: The antigen is undetermined.

The CDR3 contains 17 residues. In germline, CDR1 is LNHNV, CDR2 YYDKDF (reference sequence). V lost 4 bases and J lost 3; bases outside the gene matches: 10. Sequencing of the DNA from cultured CD4+ T cells was carried out with the Oncomine TCR Beta short-read assay. From the PCR reads, TCRdb called clonotypes with MiXCR, one entry per CDR3 protein. This table holds thousands of distinct CDR3 sequences, 65% to 70% found once. Sample treatment: 10-day PBMC culture with coronavirus spike peptide pools or control peptides (ViraFEST assay). The chain links TRBV15 to TRBJ2-2, with 8 bases aligning to TRBD2. This receptor was obtained from a human donor who had recovered from COVID-19. Sequenced sample: CD4+ T cells from blood, cultured in vitro. CDR3 sequence reads: CATSMGLGTSDTGELFF. Written as DNA, the CDR3 is TGTGCCACCAGCATGGGACTAGGTACCTCCGACACCGGGGAGCTGTTTTTT.